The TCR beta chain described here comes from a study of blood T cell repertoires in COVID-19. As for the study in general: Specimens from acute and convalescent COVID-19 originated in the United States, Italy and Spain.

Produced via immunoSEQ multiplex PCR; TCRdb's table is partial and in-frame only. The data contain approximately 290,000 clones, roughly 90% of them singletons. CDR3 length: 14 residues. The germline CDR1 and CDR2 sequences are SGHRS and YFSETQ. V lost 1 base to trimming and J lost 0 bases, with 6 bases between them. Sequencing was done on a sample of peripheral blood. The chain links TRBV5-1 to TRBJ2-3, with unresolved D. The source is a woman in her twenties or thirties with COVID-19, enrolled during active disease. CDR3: CASSLSRSTDTQYF. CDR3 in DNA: TGCGCCAGCAGCTTGTCGAGAAGCACAGATACGCAGTATTTT.